The following is a T cell receptor (beta chain) sequence with its context. Trimming took 0 bases from V and 1 from J, leaving 11 bases between them. The V gene's germline CDR1 is SGHRS and CDR2 YFSETQ. The CDR3 spans 16 residues. The source of the sample is a study of blood T cell repertoires in COVID-19. Original methodology: Amplification of reference gene primers provided the estimated nucleated cell counts. Clones were read by immunoSEQ multiplex PCR, and TCRdb kept only the in-frame ones, dropping some. The V and J calls and clone size come from that table; D and trimming were worked out from the DNA. The table shows a few hundred thousand clones, with more than 80% occurring only once.

The V gene is TRBV5-1, the J gene TRBJ1-3; TRBD1 might be the D (5 bases). This receptor was identified in a woman aged 40 to 50 with acute or convalescent COVID-19. Sequenced sample: peripheral blood. The CDR3 coding sequence is TGCGCCAGCAGCTTGGGGACAATAGGATCTGGAAACACCATATATTTT. Protein product: CASSLGTIGSGNTIYF. The full variable domain, in which reference TRBV5-1 and TRBJ1-3 provide the parts outside the CDR3, is KAGVTQTPRYLIKTRGQQVTLSCSPISGHRSVSWYQQTPGQGLQFLFEYFSETQRNKGNFPGRFSGRQFSNSRSEMNVSTLELGDSALYLCASSLGTIGSGNTIYFGEGSWLTVV.